The 30 T cell receptor gamma chains in this list originate from one sample, sequenced in a study of Vδ1+ human thymocytes. The study's findings and limits: In the thymus, TRG and TRD repertoires looked highly polyclonal with Gaussian CDR3 lengths.

Antigen specificity for these receptors is unknown. RNA was extracted from the cells and then reverse transcribed. Pooled V-gene forward primers with one constant-region reverse primer generated the CDR3 amplicons by multiplex PCR. TCRdb reanalyzed the multiplex PCR reads using CATT. The sample has roughly 30,000 gamma-chain clones, around 20% seen once. The sample consisted of Vdelta1+ gamma-delta thymocytes from the thymus. The subset was: FACS-sorted CD3+ TCRalphabeta- TCRVdelta1+ TCRVdelta2- thymocytes. These receptors all come from a boy under two years old who had congenital heart surgery.

The chain employs TRGV9 and TRGJ1 or TRGJ2. This CDR3 is 16 amino acids long. Germline CDR1 reads GITISATS; CDR2 reads ISYDGTV (reference sequence). V shed 0 bases and J 0 bases; nucleotides not matched to a gene: 8. The DNA for the CDR3 is TGTGCCTTGTGGGAGGTGCGTCGGCCGAATTATTATAAGAAACTCTTT. Translation gives CALWEVRRPNYYKKLF.

Concerning this clone itself: This specimen includes other DNA sequences encoding the same CDR3. The chain uses TRGV2 and TRGJ1 or TRGJ2. The length of the CDR3 is 14 residues. Germline V CDR1 and CDR2: EGSNGY, YDSYNSKV. V shed 0 bases, J shed 0 bases, and the junction held 2 bases outside the gene matches. The CDR3 loop is CATWDGRNYYKKLF. The CDR3 DNA reads as TGTGCCACCTGGGACGGGAGGAATTATTATAAGAAACTCTTT.

This clone was counted between two and nine times. This could be a read error, since a much larger clone is one nucleotide away. V usage is TRGV5 and J usage is TRGJ1 or TRGJ2. The CDR3 has 11 amino acids. The J segment lost 6 bases and the V segment lost 3 bases, leaving 2 bases of the junction unmatched. CDR1 VINAFY and CDR2 YDVSNSKD come from the germline V gene. The CDR3: CATWDAYKKLF. The CDR3, as DNA: TGTGCCACCTGGGACGCTTATAAGAAACTCTTT.

The chain has TRGV8 and TRGJP. Germline trimming cut 3 bases from V and 6 bases from J; bases unmatched to any gene: 5. This CDR3 contains 16 residues. Germline CDR1 and CDR2: VENAVY and YDSYNSRV. The CDR3 reads CATWDPSELGKKIKVF. CDR3 coding DNA: TGTGCCACCTGGGATCCTTCAGAGTTGGGCAAAAAAATCAAGGTATTT.

Only a few counts were recorded for this clone. The chain employs TRGV5 and TRGJ1 or TRGJ2. The CDR3 contains 13 residues. Germline CDR1 and CDR2: VINAFY and YDVSNSKD. With 1 base clipped from V and 4 bases from J, the junction kept 4 bases outside the gene matches. CDR3 in DNA: TGTGCCACCTGGGACAGCAAGTATTATAAGAAACTCTTT. It codes for CATWDSKYYKKLF.

V is TRGV9 and J is TRGJ1 or TRGJ2. Germline V gene lookup returns CDR1 GITISATS and CDR2 ISYDGTV (reference sequence). CDR3 length: 9 residues. V lost 7 bases, J lost 8 bases, and 2 bases stayed unmatched. The CDR3 loop is CALCHKKLF. The DNA of the CDR3 is TGTGCCTTGTGTCATAAGAAACTCTTT.

This chain uses TRGV5 with TRGJ1 or TRGJ2. This CDR3 is 14 amino acids long. Germline CDR1 and CDR2: VINAFY and YDVSNSKD. The V gene end was trimmed by 4 bases and the J gene end by 3 bases; junction bases not matched to a gene: 9. The CDR3 protein is CATWDNASYYKKLF. The DNA for the CDR3 is TGTGCCACCTGGGATAATGCCAGTTATTATAAGAAACTCTTT.

The chain recombines TRGV8 with TRGJ1 or TRGJ2. The CDR3 loop spans 12 amino acids. Germline trimming cut 3 bases from V and 7 bases from J; bases unmatched to any gene: 6. Germline V gene data show CDR1 as VENAVY and CDR2 as YDSYNSRV. The CDR3 reads CATWDFWYKKLF. The CDR3 DNA sequence: TGTGCCACCTGGGATTTTTGGTATAAGAAACTCTTT.

As regards this clone: It may be a read error: a sequence one base away is much more abundant. This sample includes further DNA sequences coding for the same CDR3. The gene calls are TRGV4 and TRGJ1 or TRGJ2. In germline, CDR1 is EGSTGY, CDR2 YDSYTSSV. This CDR3 comprises 12 residues. The CDR3 sequence: CATWDGRYKKLF. The CDR3 DNA is TGCGCCACCTGGGATGGGCGTTATAAGAAACTCTTT.

There are a few counts of this clone. The chain combines TRGV8 with TRGJ1 or TRGJ2. V lost 1 base and J lost 10; bases outside the gene matches: 7. Per the germline V gene, CDR1 is VENAVY and CDR2 is YDSYNSRV. The CDR3 loop spans 12 amino acids. The CDR3 DNA reads TGTGCCACCTGGGATAGTTTGAAAAAGAAACTCTTT. Amino acid sequence: CATWDSLKKKLF.

This clone is medium-sized (0.01 to 0.1%). Additional DNA sequences in this sample encode the identical CDR3. V and J are TRGV5 and TRGJ1 or TRGJ2. The germline gives CDR1 VINAFY, CDR2 YDVSNSKD. This CDR3 has 13 residues. V dropped 1 base and J dropped 3; count of bases not matched to a gene: 3. Here the CDR3 reads CATWDSLYYKKLF. The CDR3 DNA reads TGTGCCACCTGGGACAGCCTTTATTATAAGAAACTCTTT.

This clone appeared a few times. Other DNA variants within this sample encode the same CDR3. V usage is TRGV2 and J usage is TRGJ1 or TRGJ2. CDR3 size: 12 residues. V trimming: 4 bases; J trimming: 9 bases; junction bases outside the gene matches: 9. The germline V gene has CDR1 EGSNGY and CDR2 YDSYNSKV. Here the CDR3 DNA reads TGTGCCACCTGGGATGGACGGGGTAAGAAACTCTTT. Protein product: CATWDGRGKKLF.

Only a few counts were recorded for this clone. The identical CDR3 is also encoded by other nucleotide sequences in the sample. The rearrangement uses TRGV9 and TRGJ1 or TRGJ2. Germline V gene data show CDR1 as GITISATS and CDR2 as ISYDGTV (reference sequence). The ends lost 1 base at V and 2 bases at J; junction bases unmatched: 5. CDR3 length: 14 residues. The CDR3 loop is CALWEVVDYYKKLF. DNA of the CDR3: TGTGCCTTGTGGGAGGTCGTCGATTATTATAAGAAACTCTTT.

The rearrangement uses TRGV2 and TRGJ1 or TRGJ2. Germline V gives CDR1 EGSNGY, CDR2 YDSYNSKV. The length of the CDR3 is 13 residues. The ends lost 0 bases at V and 6 bases at J; junction bases unmatched: 5. This CDR3 reads CATWDGLPYKKLF. CDR3 bases: TGTGCCACCTGGGACGGGCTCCCTTATAAGAAACTCTTT.

This clone was seen only a few times. This chain connects TRGV3 to TRGJ1 or TRGJ2. V shed 0 bases and J 4 bases; nucleotides not matched to a gene: 9. CDR1 and CDR2 from the germline V gene are VTNTFY and YDVSTARD (reference sequence). CDR3 length: 15 residues. The CDR3 nucleotides read TGTGCCACCTGGGACAGGCCTCCCTGGTATTATAAGAAACTCTTT. Protein: CATWDRPPWYYKKLF.

This clone was seen only a few times. This specimen includes other DNA sequences encoding the same CDR3. The genes are TRGV4 and TRGJ1 or TRGJ2. Germline CDR1 is EGSTGY and CDR2 is YDSYTSSV. After removal of 0 bases from V and 10 bases from J, the junction contained 3 bases not matched to a gene. The CDR3 contains 11 residues. The CDR3 loop reads CATWDGPKKLF. The CDR3 DNA follows: TGTGCCACCTGGGATGGGCCAAAGAAACTCTTT.

The chain is built from TRGV4 and TRGJ1 or TRGJ2. The CDR3 has 13 residues. V dropped 3 bases and J dropped 5; count of bases not matched to a gene: 7. Germline V gene sequence: CDR1 EGSTGY, CDR2 YDSYTSSV. As DNA, the CDR3 is TGTGCCACCTGGGATATCAAGGATTATAAGAAACTCTTT. Translated: CATWDIKDYKKLF.

This sequence joins TRGV3 and TRGJ1 or TRGJ2. V was pared by 6 bases and J by 7 bases, with 6 bases of the junction left unmatched. This CDR3 contains 11 residues. Germline V gene sequence: CDR1 VTNTFY, CDR2 YDVSTARD (reference sequence). The CDR3 loop reads CATWSVYKKLF. CDR3 in DNA: TGTGCCACCTGGAGCGTATATAAGAAACTCTTT.

The chain uses TRGV9 and TRGJP1. The germline CDR1 and CDR2 sequences are GITISATS and ISYDGTV (reference sequence). The CDR3 is 13 residues long. Trimming at V came to 5 bases and at J to 2 bases, leaving 2 bases not matched to a gene. CDR3 sequence reads: CALWATTGWFKIF. The CDR3 region has the DNA TGTGCCTTGTGGGCCACCACTGGTTGGTTCAAGATATTT.

This clone has a handful of counts. The V and J genes are TRGV9 and TRGJ1 or TRGJ2. The V and J ends lost 2 bases and 8 bases, in that order; junction bases with no gene match: 6. CDR1 is GITISATS and CDR2 is ISYDGTV in the germline V gene (reference sequence). The CDR3 extends over 12 amino acids. In nucleotides, the CDR3 is TGTGCCTTGTGGGAGGGGCGGGATAAGAAACTCTTT. This encodes CALWEGRDKKLF.

The sample holds a few counts of this clone. Other nucleotide sequences in the sample specify the same CDR3. The chain recombines TRGV9 with TRGJ1 or TRGJ2. The trim removed 0 bases at V and 5 bases at J, leaving 7 bases unmatched. Germline-derived CDR1 and CDR2 are GITISATS and ISYDGTV (reference sequence). The CDR3 spans 14 residues. CDR3 DNA sequence: TGTGCCTTGTGGGAGGTGCGAGGGGATTATAAGAAACTCTTT. Amino acids: CALWEVRGDYKKLF.

About this clone: A read error may account for a junction end that differs from germline. The V and J genes are TRGV3 and TRGJP2. The CDR3 contains 17 residues. CDR1 and CDR2 (germline): VTNTFY, YDVSTARD (reference sequence). CDR3 protein: CAAWDRKPPSSDWIKTF. The CDR3 nucleotides are TGTGCCGCCTGGGACAGGAAGCCCCCCAGTAGTGATTGGATCAAGACGTTT.

V is TRGV9 and J is TRGJ1 or TRGJ2. Trimming cost V 0 bases and J 4 bases; bases outside gene matches: 6. Germline V gene lookup returns CDR1 GITISATS and CDR2 ISYDGTV (reference sequence). The CDR3 has 14 amino acids. Here the CDR3 DNA reads TGTGCCTTGTGGGAGGTGGAGAGGTATTATAAGAAACTCTTT. Translation: CALWEVERYYKKLF.

The genes are TRGV4 and TRGJ1 or TRGJ2. CDR1 and CDR2 from the germline V gene are EGSTGY and YDSYTSSV. CDR3 size: 12 residues. V trimming: 2 bases; J trimming: 9 bases; junction bases outside the gene matches: 7. CDR3 sequence: CATWDEAFKKLF. CDR3 sequence (DNA): TGTGCCACCTGGGATGAGGCTTTTAAGAAACTCTTT.

This clone showed up just a few times. The chain carries TRGV9 and TRGJ1 or TRGJ2. The CDR3 is 13 amino acids. Looked up from germline, CDR1 is GITISATS and CDR2 is ISYDGTV (reference sequence). The junction had 10 bases not matched to a gene; V was cut back by 3 bases and J by 8 bases. The CDR3 DNA is TGTGCCTTGTGGGAGACTGCAAGGGATAAGAAACTCTTT. Translated: CALWETARDKKLF.

This chain links TRGV9 with TRGJP. Looked up from germline, CDR1 is GITISATS and CDR2 is ISYDGTV (reference sequence). This CDR3 comprises 14 residues. Losses at the gene ends were 11 bases for V and 5 bases for J; bases not matched to a gene: 6. The CDR3 nucleotides are TGTGCCTCGACAAAAGAGTTGGGCAAAAAAATCAAGGTATTT. It codes for CASTKELGKKIKVF.

Turning to this clone: Compared with germline, one end of the junction differs, possibly owing to a read error. The same CDR3 arises from other DNA sequences in this sample as well. This chain joins TRGV9 and TRGJP. Germline V gene data show CDR1 as GITISATS and CDR2 as ISYDGTV (reference sequence). This CDR3 region has 18 residues. CDR3 loop: CALWEATPQELGKKIKVF. DNA for the CDR3: TGTGCCTTGTGGGAGGCGACACCCCAAGAGTTGGGCAAAAAAATAAAGGTATTT.

The chain joins TRGV5 to TRGJP2. The CDR3 extends over 13 amino acids. Trimming cost V 5 bases and J 1 base; bases outside gene matches: 1. Germline loops: CDR1 VINAFY, CDR2 YDVSNSKD. In DNA form, the CDR3 reads TGTGCCACCTGGGTTAGTAGTGATTGGATCAAGACGTTT. This sequence encodes CATWVSSDWIKTF.

This clone showed up just a few times. The V gene is TRGV3, the J gene TRGJP1. The V gene's germline CDR1 is VTNTFY and CDR2 YDVSTARD (reference sequence). After removal of 0 bases from V and 8 bases from J, the junction contained 3 bases not matched to a gene. CDR3 length: 13 residues. The CDR3 loop reads CATWDRHGWFKIF. CDR3 coding DNA: TGTGCCACCTGGGACAGGCACGGTTGGTTCAAGATATTT.

This clone showed up just a few times. V and J are TRGV2 and TRGJ1 or TRGJ2. In germline, CDR1 is EGSNGY, CDR2 YDSYNSKV. V lost 2 bases to trimming and J lost 8 bases; unmatched junction nucleotides: 12. This CDR3 comprises 14 residues. CDR3 amino acids: CATWDESASDKKLF. CDR3 in DNA: TGTGCCACCTGGGACGAGTCCGCATCTGATAAGAAACTCTTT.